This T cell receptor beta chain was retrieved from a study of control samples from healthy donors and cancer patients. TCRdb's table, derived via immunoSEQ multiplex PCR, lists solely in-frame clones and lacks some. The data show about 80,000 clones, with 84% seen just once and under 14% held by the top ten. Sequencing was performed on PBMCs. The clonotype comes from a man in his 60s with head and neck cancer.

CDR3 residues: CASSSLGDEQFF. The CDR3 DNA reads TGTGCCAGCAGCTCCCTGGGTGATGAGCAGTTCTTC. The chain joins TRBV7-9 to TRBJ2-1, with D unclear. CDR3 length: 12 residues. V gave up 4 bases and J gave up 8 bases, with 9 bases separating them. The V gene's germline CDR1 is SEHNR and CDR2 FQNEAQ (reference sequence).